This TCR beta chain was recovered during a study of T cell responses to AZD1222 COVID-19 vaccine (dated by TCRdb to the early 2020s). For context, the study as a whole: AZD1222 recipients whose second dose came at about 4 weeks and those whose second dose came at about 12 weeks were combined into one group, since spike-specific TCR depth and breadth did not differ between the two schedules. Trial participants were enrolled into age subgroups of 18-55, 56-69 and 70-plus years, which contained roughly 140, 27 and 60 TCR-sequenced participants, respectively. A total of under 250 trial participants underwent TCR sequencing, of whom 200 to 220 had received two doses of AZD1222 and about 25 had received two doses of the MenACWY control vaccine. The paper as a whole reports these results and caveats: Reportedly, close to half of the unique spike-specific TCRs recognized epitopes lying outside the regions that are mutated in the B.1.351 and B.1.1.7 variants. Only five to seven AZD1222 recipients were SARS-CoV-2 seropositive at baseline, limiting conclusions about previously exposed vaccinees. Because no day 14 peak-response samples were available, repertoires were characterized only after the peak T cell response. Spike-specific TCR breadth and depth rose significantly after two AZD1222 doses compared with day 0 and with MenACWY recipients. In the small 56-69-year group, the increase in depth fell short of significance, most likely because of low power. The vaccine-associated CD4 TCRs covered the entire spike protein, and the dominant responses fell in regions 160-218 and 743-854. Participants were mostly white British and included more females than males, and it was suggested by the authors that clonal diversity may have been underestimated.

The CDR3 regions of human TCRbeta chains were analyzed by immunosequencing. The original pipeline was this. TCRs in the repertoires were compared against a reference library of SARS-CoV-2-specific TCRs that had been generated with the MIRA antigen-specificity platform. Breadth was defined as the fraction of unique TCRs that were SARS-CoV-2-associated, and depth was defined as the fraction of total T cells that were SARS-CoV-2-associated. Using the MIRA data, each spike-specific TCR was mapped to the spike region that the TCR reacts to and placed in a CD4 or CD8 class. Log10-transformed breadth and depth values were compared by one-way ANOVA with Sidak's multiple comparisons tests. Sourced from immuneACCESS, this table was stored by TCRdb with only in-frame sequences that have V and J called. A share of the clones is absent; for the studies checked, an unresolved V gene accounts for under half, and the remainder has no known explanation. That table supplies the V and J calls and clone size; D and trimming were determined from the DNA. The sample includes 90,000 to 130,000 clones, with less than 95% observed a single time. Approximately 8% of the sample goes to the ten largest clones.

A word on this clone: Its antigen is still unknown. No base quality information exists; no much larger clone differs at one position. This specimen includes other DNA sequences encoding the same CDR3.

The germline V gene encodes CDR1 SGDLS and CDR2 YYNGEE. From the cysteine through the phenylalanine, the CDR3 covers 13 amino acids. Only the CDR3 DNA is retained, 39 bases long and in frame from the first base. V lost 0 bases and J lost 3 bases; the stretch between them is 6 bases long. The time point label, read with the paper, signifies: baseline before first vaccination. Vaccinee samples were obtained from the UK trials COV001 and COV002, which included a single-blind randomized controlled phase 2/3 trial of AZD1222 (ChAdOx1 nCoV-19) in healthy adults. Trial participant PBMC samples were collected at day 0 and day 28 after the second dose for TCRbeta chain sequencing.

The sample consisted of peripheral blood, taken on day 0 of AZD1222 vaccination. The source is an adult in good health. The rearrangement joined TRBV9 to TRBJ1-1; perhaps TRBD1 is the D gene, with 6 bases matching. The DNA sequence reads TGTGCCAGCAGCGTAGCAGGGGACACTGAAGCTTTCTTT. Its product reads: CASSVAGDTEAFF.